The present T cell receptor (beta chain) was sequenced within a study of radiotherapy plus CTLA-4 blockade in lung cancer. Study conclusions and caveats: In blood, tumor-derived TCR clones expanded after radiotherapy plus ipilimumab. How blood T cell clones changed early, along with interferon-beta, reportedly forecast response best.

Libraries were prepared by immunoSEQ multiplex PCR; TCRdb keeps only in-frame clonotypes and omits some of them. The data contain some 50,000 clones, approximately 79% of them singletons. Enrolled patients, whose metastatic non-small-cell lung cancer was chemo-refractory, received focal radiation plus CTLA-4 blockade with ipilimumab. On this clone: As yet, its antigen is unknown.

The sample was peripheral blood, taken from a patient treated with radiotherapy plus ipilimumab. This TCR came from a human donor with non-small cell lung cancer who had a partial response to radiotherapy plus ipilimumab.

Here the CDR3 DNA reads TGCAGCGTTGAAGATGTATCTGTTTCGGAAAAACTGTTTTTT. This sequence encodes CSVEDVSVSEKLFF. This rearrangement joins TRBV29-1 to TRBJ1-4; D remains ambiguous. CDR3 length: 14 residues. V was trimmed by 0 bases and J by 8 bases, leaving 13 bases between them. CDR1 and CDR2 from the germline V gene are SQVTM and ANQGSEA. Supplemented by reference TRBV29-1 and TRBJ1-4, the full variable domain reads SAVISQKPSRDICQRGTSLTIQCQVDSQVTMMFWYRQQPGQSLTLIATANQGSEATYESGFVIDKFPISRPNLTFSTLTVSNMSPEDSSIYLCSVEDVSVSEKLFFGSGTQLSVL.